This T cell receptor (beta chain) appears in the sequencing data of a study of beta chain features in type 1 diabetes. Across the study: Summed over all samples, the examined sorted cells came to fewer than 120,000,000.

Every isolated RNA sample was fully reverse transcribed, so sequencing captured expressed TCRB transcripts. The study sequenced naive, central memory and regulatory T cell samples to an average of about 3.8 million reads. Using immunoSEQ multiplex PCR, the repertoire was profiled, and TCRdb retains in-frame clones only, with some absent. The table shows under 900,000 clones, with roughly 16% occurring only once. The CDR3 sequence is 13 residues long. In germline, CDR1 is SGHTA, CDR2 FQGTGA. V lost 4 bases to trimming and J lost 6 bases, with 10 bases between them. In the case of this clone: Its antigen is undetermined.

Findings and caveats of the study: In all four CD4+ subsets, TCRB CDR3 length was significantly, moderately reduced in type 1 diabetes.

Averaging roughly 120 mL, one heparinised blood draw came from each individual donor. This chain connects TRBV7-3 to TRBJ2-1; possibly TRBD2 for D (5 bases). Sequencing was carried out using naive CD4+ T cells from blood. The TCR comes from a woman between 18 and 29 years old in good health. CDR3 in amino acids: CASSYGEFNEQFF. In nucleotides, the CDR3 is TGTGCCAGCAGCTACGGGGAGTTCAATGAGCAGTTCTTC.